Shown below are 30 T cell receptor beta chains from a single sample sequenced in a study of T cells in localized non-small cell lung cancer (dated by TCRdb to the early 2020s). The library was generated by the immunoSEQ multiplex PCR assay. Here the immuneACCESS table is served through TCRdb, limited to in-frame sequences with V and J called. Missing clones are a known gap in these copies; in checked studies unresolved V genes cover under half, and the rest lacks a known reason. The sample includes 800 to 1,100 clones, with around 24% observed a single time. The top ten constitute less than 40% of the sample. The sequencing here drew on normal lung tissue next to the tumor, taken before any cancer treatment. The receptors were sampled from a male donor at least 60 years old with stage II squamous cell lung carcinoma.

This clone has only a few counts. V is TRBV11-3 and J is TRBJ2-1; 11 bases fit TRBD2. Germline CDR1 SGHNT, CDR2 YENEEA. The CDR3 covers 17 residues. The J segment lost 4 bases and the V segment lost 4 bases, leaving 9 bases of the junction unmatched. For the CDR3, the DNA is TGTGCCAGCAGCTCCGCCAGTCTAGCGGGGGGTTACAATGAGCAGTTCTTC. As protein: CASSSASLAGGYNEQFF.

The J gene is TRBJ2-5, the V gene TRBV11-3; no reliable D call. The V gene's germline CDR1 is SGHNT and CDR2 YENEEA. V lost 5 bases to trimming and J lost 4 bases, with 14 bases between them. This CDR3 has 14 amino acids. The CDR3 DNA is TGTGCCAGCAGCCCCCGACCCCTAGGAGAGACCCAGTACTTC. Its translation: CASSPRPLGETQYF.

The V and J genes are TRBV18 and TRBJ1-1, with 7 bases lining up with TRBD1. There are 16 residues in the CDR3. V shed 0 bases and J 4 bases; nucleotides not matched to a gene: 8. Germline V lookup: CDR1 KGHSH, CDR2 LQKENI. CDR3 DNA: TGTGCCAGCTCACCACCTCCCGGAGGGGGCGGCACTGAAGCTTTCTTT. This gives the protein CASSPPPGGGGTEAFF.

The CDR3 is CASSYSRHAPSYEQYF. Written as DNA, the CDR3 is TGTGCCAGCAGTTACTCGAGACACGCCCCGTCCTACGAGCAGTACTTC. J is TRBJ2-7 and V is TRBV6-8, with D uncertain. Germline V gene data show CDR1 as MNHGY and CDR2 as SAAAGT. This CDR3 spans 16 amino acids. V lost 0 bases to trimming and J lost 1 base, with 13 bases between them.

This clone is deemed medium-sized. This chain connects TRBV11-3 to TRBJ1-5; no clear D. CDR1 SGHNT and CDR2 YENEEA come from the germline V gene. The CDR3 is 15 amino acids. V lost 1 base, J lost 6 bases, and 13 bases lay in between. For the CDR3, the DNA is TGTGCCAGCAGCTTAGGGTACGGTTCGGGTCAGCCCCAGCATTTT. It codes for CASSLGYGSGQPQHF. The full variable domain, completed using reference TRBV11-3 and TRBJ1-5, is EAGVVQSPRYKIIEKKQPVAFWCNPISGHNTLYWYLQNLGQGPELLIRYENEEAVDDSQLPKDRFSAERLKGVDSTLKIQPAELGDSAVYLCASSLGYGSGQPQHFGDGTRLSIL.

This sequence joins TRBV18 and TRBJ2-5, with 7 bases matching TRBD2. V dropped 0 bases and J dropped 1; count of bases not matched to a gene: 5. The CDR3 covers 16 residues. CDR1 and CDR2 from the germline V gene are KGHSH and LQKENI. The CDR3 loop reads CASSPPGGILQETQYF. Here the CDR3 DNA reads TGTGCCAGCTCACCACCGGGGGGGATCCTCCAAGAGACCCAGTACTTC.

In its sample, this clone was seen a few times. The chain carries TRBV11-3 and TRBJ2-7; tentative D call: TRBD2 (6 bases). V was clipped by 4 bases and J by 3 bases, with 16 bases between them. Looked up from germline, CDR1 is SGHNT and CDR2 is YENEEA. The CDR3 consists of 15 residues. CDR3 protein: CASSSDSGGLYEQYF. The DNA of the CDR3 is TGTGCCAGCAGCTCCGACAGCGGAGGGCTCTACGAGCAGTACTTC.

The rearrangement joins TRBV6-8 to TRBJ1-2; the D gene is possibly TRBD1 (5 bases). The V end was cut by 5 bases, the J end by 0 bases, with 13 bases between. This CDR3 contains 15 residues. The V gene's germline CDR1 is MNHGY and CDR2 SAAAGT. For the CDR3, the DNA is TGTGCCAGCAGTGCCCGACAGCACGCTAACTATGGCTACACCTTC. This gives the protein CASSARQHANYGYTF.

CDR3 coding DNA: TGTGCCAGCAAGGTTACAGATTCATCCACTGAAGCTTTCTTT. It specifies CASKVTDSSTEAFF. The J gene is TRBJ1-1, the V gene TRBV9; D gene unclear. Germline values: CDR1 SGDLS, CDR2 YYNGEE. CDR3 size: 14 residues. V was pared by 6 bases and J by 4 bases, with 16 bases between.

This clone was observed a few times. CDR3 sequence: CASSLGQGAAEAFF. The CDR3 region has the DNA TGTGCCAGCAGCTTGGGACAGGGGGCGGCTGAAGCTTTCTTT. The rearrangement links TRBV11-3 to TRBJ1-1; 12 nucleotides match TRBD1. CDR3 size: 14 residues. Per germline, CDR1 SGHNT and CDR2 YENEEA. V was pared by 3 bases and J by 6 bases, with 2 bases of the junction left unmatched.

By sample fraction, this clone is hyperexpanded (1% or more). This chain uses TRBV6-8 with TRBJ1-3, with D unresolved. V was pared by 5 bases and J by 0 bases, with 11 bases between. In germline, CDR1 is MNHGY, CDR2 SAAAGT. The CDR3 is 15 amino acids. The CDR3 region has the DNA TGTGCCAGCAGTCCCGACGCGGGCTCTGGAAACACCATATATTTT. This encodes CASSPDAGSGNTIYF.

With regard to this clone: A junction boundary mismatches the germline segment, possibly from a read error. The rearrangement joins TRBV29-1 to TRBJ1-4; D might be TRBD1 (6 bases). Germline V gene sequence: CDR1 SQVTM, CDR2 ANQGSEA. The CDR3 totals 14 residues. The CDR3 loop reads CSVGQTPTNEKLFF. The CDR3 DNA sequence: TGCAGTGTTGGACAGACCCCGACTAATGAAAAACTGTTTTTT.

This clone is classed as medium-sized (0.01 to 0.1%). This chain links TRBV6-8 with TRBJ2-7, with a possible D match to TRBD1 (5 bases). This CDR3 is 15 amino acids long. Germline V gene sequence: CDR1 MNHGY, CDR2 SAAAGT. Trimming removed 5 bases from V and 0 bases from J, with 14 bases in between. CDR3 DNA: TGTGCCAGCAGTGAGGTCAGGGCTCTCTCCTACGAGCAGTACTTC. This encodes CASSEVRALSYEQYF.

This clone was counted between two and nine times. The CDR3 end lies 1 residue beyond the end of the read and is filled in from the germline J gene. J is TRBJ1-4 and V is TRBV10-3; D ambiguous. Per germline, CDR1 ENHRY and CDR2 SYGVKD. This CDR3 has 13 amino acids. Trimming stripped 2 bases from V and 8 bases from J, with 9 bases between. CDR3 DNA (partial): TGTGCCATCAGTGAGATGATAGGGGAAAAACTGTTT. Translation gives CAISEMIGEKLF. The complete CDR3 sequence is CAISEMIGEKLFF.

This clone was seen a few times. V gene TRBV11-3 combines with J gene TRBJ2-2; possibly TRBD1 for D (5 bases). There are 17 residues in the CDR3. Germline assignment: CDR1 SGHNT and CDR2 YENEEA. Trimming removed 3 bases at V and 1 base at J, with 15 bases between. The CDR3: CASSLGLGAQNTGELFF. The DNA of the CDR3 is TGTGCCAGCAGCTTGGGCCTAGGGGCACAGAACACCGGGGAGCTGTTTTTT.

This clone was seen only a few times. The chain links TRBV6-8 to TRBJ1-5; D is uncertain. The length of the CDR3 is 15 residues. Trimming removed 5 bases at V and 3 bases at J, with 14 bases between. Germline V gene data show CDR1 as MNHGY and CDR2 as SAAAGT. The CDR3 bases are TGTGCCAGCAGTGCCACAGTCCTGGCCAATCAGCCCCAGCATTTT. Protein: CASSATVLANQPQHF.

V usage is TRBV9 and J usage is TRBJ2-3; maybe TRBD1 (6 bases). The CDR3 is 15 residues long. V lost 2 bases, J lost 3 bases, and 13 bases lay in between. In germline, CDR1 is SGDLS, CDR2 YYNGEE. This chain's CDR3 is CASSVGTPGTDTQYF. CDR3 nucleotides: TGTGCCAGCAGCGTCGGGACACCAGGGACAGATACGCAGTATTTT.

In this sample, this clone turned up once. The chain joins TRBV12-5 to TRBJ1-4, with D hard to call. CDR3 length: 14 residues. Trimming took 2 bases from V and 8 from J, leaving 12 bases between them. Germline lookup yields CDR1 LGHNT and CDR2 FRNRAP. The CDR3 nucleotides are TGTGCTAGTGGTTTGAGCAGGACCGGGGAAAAACTGTTTTTT. Residues: CASGLSRTGEKLFF.

The chain couples TRBV25-1 to TRBJ2-3; D may be TRBD1 (5 bases). The CDR3 is 15 amino acids. V was clipped by 7 bases and J by 1 base, with 15 bases between them. Looked up from germline, CDR1 is MGHDK and CDR2 is SYGVNS. The CDR3 protein is CASNGIWGGTDTQYF. In DNA form, the CDR3 reads TGTGCCAGCAATGGCATATGGGGCGGCACAGATACGCAGTATTTT.

The rearrangement joins TRBV11-3 to TRBJ2-7, with D perhaps matching TRBD2 (5 bases). Deletions cut 4 bases from V and 2 bases from J, with 15 bases between. This CDR3 has 15 amino acids. Germline V gives CDR1 SGHNT, CDR2 YENEEA. CDR3 sequence: CASSSGVGSPYEQYF. CDR3 nucleotide sequence: TGTGCCAGCAGCTCCGGGGTAGGGTCACCCTACGAGCAGTACTTC.

This clone has just one count. The chain is built from TRBV18 and TRBJ2-1, with a possible D match to TRBD1 (6 bases). The V end was cut by 5 bases, the J end by 1 base, with 15 bases between. Germline values: CDR1 KGHSH, CDR2 LQKENI. This CDR3 is built from 16 residues. The CDR3 loop is CASSESRGLSYNEQFF. The CDR3 DNA sequence: TGTGCCAGCTCAGAAAGCAGGGGCCTTTCCTACAATGAGCAGTTCTTC.

V is TRBV18 and J is TRBJ1-1; possible D gene TRBD1, 6 bases. This CDR3 spans 15 amino acids. Trimming cost V 4 bases and J 1 base, with 13 bases left between them. Germline-derived CDR1 and CDR2 are KGHSH and LQKENI. Here the CDR3 reads CASSRVQGQNTEAFF. The DNA for the CDR3 is TGTGCCAGCTCACGAGTACAGGGACAGAACACTGAAGCTTTCTTT.

The chain uses TRBV18 and TRBJ2-1, with TRBD2 matching 10 bases. The V and J ends lost 3 bases and 7 bases, in that order; junction bases with no gene match: 6. CDR3 length: 15 residues. The germline gives CDR1 KGHSH, CDR2 LQKENI. This CDR3 reads CASSPMSGGANEQFF. As DNA, the CDR3 is TGTGCCAGCTCACCGATGAGCGGGGGGGCAAATGAGCAGTTCTTC.

This clone was seen a handful of times. CDR3 sequence (DNA): TGCGCCAGCAGCCAAGATAGCTCCGGGGGCTACTACGAGCAGTACTTC. Protein product: CASSQDSSGGYYEQYF. The rearrangement uses TRBV4-1 and TRBJ2-7; D tentatively fits TRBD1 or TRBD2 (6 bases each). Germline V lookup: CDR1 MGHRA, CDR2 YSYEKL. The ends were cut back, 0 bases at V and 3 bases at J, with 15 bases in the middle. The CDR3 sequence is 16 residues long.

This clone was counted once. The genes are TRBV18 and TRBJ1-4; TRBD1 might be the D (6 bases). Germline V gene data show CDR1 as KGHSH and CDR2 as LQKENI. Trimming stripped 3 bases from V and 5 bases from J, with 13 bases between. CDR3 length equals 15 residues. The CDR3 is CASSPRRDTNEKLFF. The CDR3 DNA is TGTGCCAGCTCACCTCGGCGGGACACAAATGAAAAACTGTTTTTT.

This clone was seen more than once but under ten times. The rearrangement links TRBV4-1 to TRBJ2-7, with D tentatively TRBD1 or TRBD2 (5 bases each). The V and J ends lost 4 bases and 2 bases respectively, with 12 bases between them. Germline V gene data show CDR1 as MGHRA and CDR2 as YSYEKL. The CDR3 has 14 amino acids. The CDR3 spells CASSLRDRTYEQYF. The CDR3 bases are TGCGCCAGCAGCCTCCGGGACCGAACCTACGAGCAGTACTTC.

This clone is deemed medium-sized. The rearrangement links TRBV6-8 to TRBJ1-6, with TRBD1 identical over 9 bases. From germline, CDR1 is MNHGY and CDR2 SAAAGT. J gave up 10 bases and V 5 bases, and 6 bases lay outside the gene matches. The CDR3 length is 14 residues. CDR3: CASSEDRGGSPLHF. CDR3 DNA sequence: TGTGCCAGCAGTGAGGACAGGGGTGGATCACCCCTCCACTTT.

This clone is large in the sample. The chain joins TRBV29-1 to TRBJ2-1; TRBD2 agrees at 14 bases. Per germline, CDR1 SQVTM and CDR2 ANQGSEA. This CDR3 is 16 amino acids long. V was clipped by 6 bases and J by 2 bases; unmatched bases: 6. The CDR3 protein is CSVPGTSGGAYNEQFF. CDR3 in DNA: TGCAGCGTCCCCGGGACTAGCGGGGGTGCCTACAATGAGCAGTTCTTC.

The chain employs TRBV29-1 and TRBJ2-1; D not certain. This CDR3 contains 13 residues. V dropped 3 bases and J dropped 5 bases, with 11 bases sitting between them. CDR1 and CDR2 (germline): SQVTM, ANQGSEA. The CDR3, as DNA: TGCAGCGTTGAGGGTAGTATGAACAATGAGCAGTTCTTC. Translation: CSVEGSMNNEQFF.

This clone has a handful of counts. The chain recombines TRBV6-8 with TRBJ2-2; perhaps TRBD2 as D (5 bases). This CDR3 comprises 15 residues. V gave up 5 bases and J gave up 4 bases, with 14 bases separating them. Germline CDR1 reads MNHGY; CDR2 reads SAAAGT. CDR3 residues: CASSRRTLSTGELFF. In DNA form, the CDR3 reads TGTGCCAGCAGTCGCAGGACTCTCTCCACCGGGGAGCTGTTTTTT.